A selection of T cell receptor beta chains follows, all from one sample in a study of blood T cell repertoires in COVID-19. Profiling relied on immunoSEQ multiplex PCR, and the TCRdb table lists in-frame clones only, not all of them. Of about 100,000 clones listed, roughly 86% are singletons. Source material: peripheral blood. Every receptor here comes from a woman aged 55 to 70 in a cohort sampled during active or convalescent COVID-19. The CDR3 runs from the conserved cysteine through the conserved F or W. Each record gives: V gene, D gene, J gene, clone size, CDR3 DNA, CDR3 protein. A D gene is named only where the DNA matches it firmly. The size field is filled for only some rows; it gives once, few, many or a size class.

TRBV18,TRBD1,TRBJ1-4,NA,TGTGCCAGCTCACCTGGGACAGGCTCAGATGAAAAACTGTTTTTT,CASSPGTGSDEKLFF
TRBV5-1,TRBD1,TRBJ1-1,NA,TGCGCCAGCACCCAGGGGGGTGGCGCTGAAGCTTTCTTT,CASTQGGGAEAFF
TRBV29-1,TRBD1,TRBJ2-7,NA,TGCAGCGCCCAACAGGGGTTTCCCTACGAGCAGTACTTC,CSAQQGFPYEQYF
TRBV9,NA,TRBJ1-1,NA,TGTGCCAGCAGCGTAGACCGGGGAGGTAGAAACGCTGAAGCTTTCTTT,CASSVDRGGRNAEAFF
TRBV9,TRBD1,TRBJ2-7,NA,TGTGCCAGCAGCGTAGGCCCCTCAGACAGGGCGGCTTATTACGAGCAGTACTTC,CASSVGPSDRAAYYEQYF
TRBV4-2,NA,TRBJ2-2,NA,TGTGCCAGCAGCCAAGAGGGACAGAACACCGGGGAGCTGTTTTTT,CASSQEGQNTGELFF
TRBV7-9,NA,TRBJ1-4,NA,TGTGCCAGCAGCTTAGACCAGGGGAAATCTGAAAAACTGTTTTTT,CASSLDQGKSEKLFF
TRBV5-1,NA,TRBJ2-5,NA,TGCGCCAGCAGCTTGGTTGAGGGTACACTCCAAGAGACCCAGTACTTC,CASSLVEGTLQETQYF
TRBV3-1/TRBV3-2,TRBD2,TRBJ2-5,NA,TGTGCCAGCAGCCAATCGGAGGCGGGGGGGCGTGAGACCCAGTACTTC,CASSQSEAGGRETQYF
TRBV6-1,TRBD1,TRBJ2-7,NA,TGTGCCAGCAGTGAGGGCCAAGGACAGGGGCACGAGCAGTACTTC,CASSEGQGQGHEQYF
TRBV4-1,NA,TRBJ1-6,NA,TGCGCCAGCAGCCAGGACAGAGAGGGCCTCCGACCCCTCCACTTT,CASSQDREGLRPLHF
TRBV2,NA,TRBJ1-2,NA,TGTGCCAGCAGTGAGGGGCCACAGGGTATCTATGGCTACACCTTC,CASSEGPQGIYGYTF
TRBV6-5,NA,TRBJ2-7,NA,TGTGCCAGCAGCCTCGAACTTTCCTACGAGCAGTACTTC,CASSLELSYEQYF
TRBV6-4,TRBD2,TRBJ2-1,NA,TGTGCCAGCAGTGACGTCCCTAGCGGGTCCGTCAATGAGCAGTTCTTC,CASSDVPSGSVNEQFF
TRBV19,NA,TRBJ1-6,few,TGTGCCAGCGAGCCGCGCGGGAATTCACCCCTCCACTTT,CASEPRGNSPLHF
TRBV10-3,TRBD2,TRBJ2-3,NA,TGTGCCACCAGGGGACTAGCGGGAGACCTTAGCACAGATACGCAGTATTTT,CATRGLAGDLSTDTQYF
TRBV18,TRBD1,TRBJ2-5,NA,TGTGCCAGCTCACCGGGGACAGGGGGTCGGGAGACCCAGTACTTC,CASSPGTGGRETQYF
TRBV5-6,TRBD2,TRBJ2-1,NA,TGTGCCAGCAACTCTCCCAGCGGGAGTCGGAATGAGCAGTTCTTC,CASNSPSGSRNEQFF
TRBV6-5,NA,TRBJ1-2,NA,TGTGCCAGCAGTTACCTTAGTCCGGGATACTATGGCTACACCTTC,CASSYLSPGYYGYTF
TRBV18,NA,TRBJ1-2,NA,TGTGCCAGCTCACCCCTCACAGGGTGGAACTATGGCTACACCTTC,CASSPLTGWNYGYTF
TRBV11-2,NA,TRBJ2-7,NA,TGTGCCAGCAGCGCGGCCCCGACAGACTCCTACGAGCAGTACTTC,CASSAAPTDSYEQYF
TRBV21-1,NA,TRBJ1-5,NA,TGTGCCAGCAGCAAGCGGGGGACAGGGTGCAATCAGCCCCAGCATTTT,CASSKRGTGCNQPQHF
TRBV6-6,TRBD1,TRBJ1-2,NA,TGTGCCAGCAGAGGACAGGGGGCGCAGGACTATGGCTACACCTTC,CASRGQGAQDYGYTF
TRBV5-5,NA,TRBJ1-1,NA,TGTGCCAGCAGCCTGGGTGGGGGCGGCACTGAAGCTTTCTTT,CASSLGGGGTEAFF
TRBV6-1,TRBD1,TRBJ1-2,NA,TGTGCCAGCAGTGCGACAGGGGGAATGGCTAACTATGGCTACACCTTC,CASSATGGMANYGYTF
TRBV2,TRBD2,TRBJ2-7,NA,TGTGCCAGCAGTGGGACTAGCGACTCCTACGAGCAGTACTTC,CASSGTSDSYEQYF
TRBV6-5,TRBD2,TRBJ2-5,few,TGTGCCAGCAGAGGGAGCGGGGGAGGTCAAGAGACCCAGTACTTC,CASRGSGGGQETQYF
TRBV6-6,TRBD1,TRBJ2-7,NA,TGTGCCAGCAAAGGACAGGGGCCATCCTACGAGCAGTACTTC,CASKGQGPSYEQYF
TRBV5-1,NA,TRBJ1-2,NA,TGCGCCAGCAGCTCGAGACCTGGACTGTCCTGGGGCTACACCTTC,CASSSRPGLSWGYTF